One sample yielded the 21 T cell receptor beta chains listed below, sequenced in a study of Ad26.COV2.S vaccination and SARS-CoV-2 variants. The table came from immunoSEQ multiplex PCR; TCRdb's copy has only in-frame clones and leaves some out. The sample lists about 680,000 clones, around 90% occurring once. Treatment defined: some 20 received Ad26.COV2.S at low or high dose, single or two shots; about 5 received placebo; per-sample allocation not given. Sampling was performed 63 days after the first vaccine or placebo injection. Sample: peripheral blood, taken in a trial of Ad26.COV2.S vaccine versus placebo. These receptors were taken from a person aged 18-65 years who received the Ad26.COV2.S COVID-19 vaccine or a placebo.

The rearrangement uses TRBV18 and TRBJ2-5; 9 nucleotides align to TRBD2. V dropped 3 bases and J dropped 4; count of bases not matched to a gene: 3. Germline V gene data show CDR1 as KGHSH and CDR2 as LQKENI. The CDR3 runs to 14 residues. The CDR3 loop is CASSPILAGETQYF. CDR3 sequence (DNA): TGTGCCAGCTCACCCATACTAGCGGGAGAGACCCAGTACTTC.

The DNA of the CDR3 is TGTGCCAGCAGTAGAGTACTAGAAGGTAGCTCCTACAATGAGCAGTTCTTC. This codes for CASSRVLEGSSYNEQFF. The chain uses TRBV27 and TRBJ2-1; possible D gene TRBD2, 5 bases. The germline CDR1 and CDR2 sequences are MNHEY and SMNVEV (reference sequence). The CDR3 runs 17 residues. V was trimmed by 5 bases and J by 0 bases, leaving 17 bases between them.

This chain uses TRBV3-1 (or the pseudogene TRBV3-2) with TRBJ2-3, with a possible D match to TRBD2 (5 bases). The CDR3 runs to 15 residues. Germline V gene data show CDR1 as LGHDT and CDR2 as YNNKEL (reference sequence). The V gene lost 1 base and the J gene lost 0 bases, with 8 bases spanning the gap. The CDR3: CASSQAGESTDTQYF. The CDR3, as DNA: TGTGCCAGCAGCCAAGCCGGGGAGAGCACAGATACGCAGTATTTT.

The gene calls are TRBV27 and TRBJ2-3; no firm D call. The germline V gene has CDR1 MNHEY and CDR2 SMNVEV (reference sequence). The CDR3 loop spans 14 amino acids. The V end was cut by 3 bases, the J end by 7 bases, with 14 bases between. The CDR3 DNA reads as TGTGCCAGCAGTTTCGGACCCCAGTTTAATACGCAGTATTTT. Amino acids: CASSFGPQFNTQYF.

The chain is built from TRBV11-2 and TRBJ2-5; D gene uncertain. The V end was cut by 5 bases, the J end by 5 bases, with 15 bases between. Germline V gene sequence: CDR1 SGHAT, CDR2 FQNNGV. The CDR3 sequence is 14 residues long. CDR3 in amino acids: CASSPNPGPETQYF. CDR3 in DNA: TGTGCCAGCAGCCCAAACCCCGGGCCGGAGACCCAGTACTTC. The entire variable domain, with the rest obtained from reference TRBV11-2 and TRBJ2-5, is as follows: EAGVAQSPRYKIIEKRQSVAFWCNPISGHATLYWYQQILGQGPKLLIQFQNNGVVDDSQLPKDRFSAERLKGVDSTLKIQPAKLEDSAVYLCASSPNPGPETQYFGPGTRLLVL.

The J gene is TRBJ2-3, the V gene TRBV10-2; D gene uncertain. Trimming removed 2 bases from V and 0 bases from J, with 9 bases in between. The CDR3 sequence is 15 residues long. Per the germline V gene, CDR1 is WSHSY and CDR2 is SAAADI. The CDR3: CASSEGGVSTDTQYF. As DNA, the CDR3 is TGCGCCAGCAGTGAGGGCGGAGTTAGCACAGATACGCAGTATTTT.

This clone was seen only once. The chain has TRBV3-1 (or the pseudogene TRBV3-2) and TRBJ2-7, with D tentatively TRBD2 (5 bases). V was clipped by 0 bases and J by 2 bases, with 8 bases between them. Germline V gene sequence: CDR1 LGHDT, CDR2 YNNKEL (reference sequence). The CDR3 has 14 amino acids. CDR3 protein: CASSQEGSTYEQYF. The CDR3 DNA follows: TGTGCCAGCAGCCAAGAGGGGAGCACCTACGAGCAGTACTTC.

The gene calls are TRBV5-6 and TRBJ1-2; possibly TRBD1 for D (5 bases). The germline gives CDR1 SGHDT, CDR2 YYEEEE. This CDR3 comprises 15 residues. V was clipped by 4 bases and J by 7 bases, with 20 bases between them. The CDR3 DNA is TGTGCCAGCAGCCGGTGGGGGGTACGCCCCTCTGGCTACACCTTC. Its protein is CASSRWGVRPSGYTF.

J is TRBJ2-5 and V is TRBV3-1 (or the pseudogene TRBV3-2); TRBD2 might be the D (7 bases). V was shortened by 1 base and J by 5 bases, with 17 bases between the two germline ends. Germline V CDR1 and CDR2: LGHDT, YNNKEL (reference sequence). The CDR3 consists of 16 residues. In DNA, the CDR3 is TGTGCCAGCAGCCAAGCGGGAGCGGGGAGGGGGGAGACCCAGTACTTC. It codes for CASSQAGAGRGETQYF.

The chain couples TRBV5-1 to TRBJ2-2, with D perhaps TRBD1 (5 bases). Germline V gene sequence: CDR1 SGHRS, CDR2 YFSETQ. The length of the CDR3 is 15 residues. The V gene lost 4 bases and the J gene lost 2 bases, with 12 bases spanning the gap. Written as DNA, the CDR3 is TGCGCCAGCAGCCGGTCCAGGGTCAACACCGGGGAGCTGTTTTTT. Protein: CASSRSRVNTGELFF.

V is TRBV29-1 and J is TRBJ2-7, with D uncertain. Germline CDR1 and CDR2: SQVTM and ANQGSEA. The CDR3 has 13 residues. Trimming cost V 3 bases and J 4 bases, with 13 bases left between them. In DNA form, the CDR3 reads TGCAGCGTTGAGGTCGGGTTGGAGTACGAGCAGTACTTC. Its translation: CSVEVGLEYEQYF.

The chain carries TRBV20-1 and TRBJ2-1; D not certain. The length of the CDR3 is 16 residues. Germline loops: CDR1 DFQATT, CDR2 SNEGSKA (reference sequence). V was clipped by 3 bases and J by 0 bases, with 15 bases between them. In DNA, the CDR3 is TGCAGTGCTAGTGACCCCGGAGTAAGCTCCTACAATGAGCAGTTCTTC. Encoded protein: CSASDPGVSSYNEQFF.

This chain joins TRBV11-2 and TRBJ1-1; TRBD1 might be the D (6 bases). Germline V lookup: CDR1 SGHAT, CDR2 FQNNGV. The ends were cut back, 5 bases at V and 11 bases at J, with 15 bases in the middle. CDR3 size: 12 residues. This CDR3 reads CASSRMGRGAFF. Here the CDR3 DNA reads TGTGCCAGCAGCCGGATGGGGAGGGGGGCTTTCTTT. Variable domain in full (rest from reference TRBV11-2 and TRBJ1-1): EAGVAQSPRYKIIEKRQSVAFWCNPISGHATLYWYQQILGQGPKLLIQFQNNGVVDDSQLPKDRFSAERLKGVDSTLKIQPAKLEDSAVYLCASSRMGRGAFFGQGTRLTVV.

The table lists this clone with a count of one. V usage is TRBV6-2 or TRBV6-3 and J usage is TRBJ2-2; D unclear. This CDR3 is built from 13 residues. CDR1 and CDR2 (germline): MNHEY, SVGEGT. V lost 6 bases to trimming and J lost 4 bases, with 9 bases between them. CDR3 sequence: CASSLRVTGELFF. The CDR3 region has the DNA TGTGCCAGCAGCTTACGGGTCACCGGGGAGCTGTTTTTT.

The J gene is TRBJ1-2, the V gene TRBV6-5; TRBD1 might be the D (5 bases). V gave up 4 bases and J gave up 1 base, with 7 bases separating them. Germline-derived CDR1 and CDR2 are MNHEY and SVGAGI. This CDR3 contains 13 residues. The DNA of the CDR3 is TGTGCCAGCAGTTTCAGGGTTAACTATGGCTACACCTTC. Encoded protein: CASSFRVNYGYTF.

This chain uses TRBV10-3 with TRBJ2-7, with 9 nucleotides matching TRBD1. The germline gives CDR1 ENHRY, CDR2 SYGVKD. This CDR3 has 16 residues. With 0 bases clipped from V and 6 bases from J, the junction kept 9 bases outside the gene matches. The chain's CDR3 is CAISESTRQGDREQYF. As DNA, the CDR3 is TGTGCCATCAGTGAGTCGACGAGACAGGGGGACCGCGAGCAGTACTTC.

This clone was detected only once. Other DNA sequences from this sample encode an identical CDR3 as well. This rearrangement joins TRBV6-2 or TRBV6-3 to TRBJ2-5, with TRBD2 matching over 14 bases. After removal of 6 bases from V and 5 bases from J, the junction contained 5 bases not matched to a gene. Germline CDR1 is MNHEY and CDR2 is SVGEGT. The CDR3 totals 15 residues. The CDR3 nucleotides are TGTGCCAGCAGCCCGACTAGCGGGAGGGCCGAGACCCAGTACTTC. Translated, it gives CASSPTSGRAETQYF.

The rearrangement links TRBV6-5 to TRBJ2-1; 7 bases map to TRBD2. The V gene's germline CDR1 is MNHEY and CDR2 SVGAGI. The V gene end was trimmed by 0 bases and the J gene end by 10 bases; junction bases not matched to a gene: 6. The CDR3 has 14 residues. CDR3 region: CASSYSVLADEQFF. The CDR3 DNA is TGTGCCAGCAGTTACTCGGTTCTAGCGGACGAGCAGTTCTTC.

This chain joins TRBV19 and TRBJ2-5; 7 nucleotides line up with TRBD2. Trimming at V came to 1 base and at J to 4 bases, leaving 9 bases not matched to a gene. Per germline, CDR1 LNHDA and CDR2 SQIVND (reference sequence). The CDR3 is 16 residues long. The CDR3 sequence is CASSIGGEWEGETQYF. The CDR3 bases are TGTGCCAGTAGTATAGGCGGAGAATGGGAGGGAGAGACCCAGTACTTC. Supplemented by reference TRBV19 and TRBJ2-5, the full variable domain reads DGGITQSPKYLFRKEGQNVTLSCEQNLNHDAMYWYRQDPGQGLRLIYYSQIVNDFQKGDIAEGYSVSREKKESFPLTVTSAQKNPTAFYLCASSIGGEWEGETQYFGPGTRLLVL.

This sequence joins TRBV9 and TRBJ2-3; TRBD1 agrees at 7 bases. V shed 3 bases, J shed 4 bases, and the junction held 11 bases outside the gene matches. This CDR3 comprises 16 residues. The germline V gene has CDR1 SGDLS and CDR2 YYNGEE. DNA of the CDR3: TGTGCCAGCAGCGCTCCGGGGCCAGGGGGTGCAGATACGCAGTATTTT. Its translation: CASSAPGPGGADTQYF.

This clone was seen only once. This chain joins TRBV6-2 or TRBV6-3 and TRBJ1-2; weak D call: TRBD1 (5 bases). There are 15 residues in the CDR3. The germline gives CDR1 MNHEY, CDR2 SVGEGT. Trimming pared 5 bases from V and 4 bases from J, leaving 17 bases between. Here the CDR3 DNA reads TGTGCCAGCAGTCCCCGGGACTTAGCGTCCTATGGCTACACCTTC. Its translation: CASSPRDLASYGYTF.